The T cell receptor (beta chain) described here comes from a study of blood T cell repertoires in COVID-19. The wider study: The samples span acute and convalescent COVID-19 from the United States, Italy and Spain. T cells, B-cell-depleted T cells, or PBMCs provided the cDNA or gDNA that served as material.

CDR1 and CDR2 from the germline V gene are MNHEY and SMNVEV (reference sequence). Trimming removed 4 bases from V and 0 bases from J; junction bases left unmatched: 7. The CDR3 runs to 16 residues. Authors' processing steps: Amplification of reference gene primers provided the estimated nucleated cell counts. Some clones are missing from TCRdb's copy, which holds only in-frame ones; the method was immunoSEQ multiplex PCR. V and J calls and clone size are those listed in that table; D and trimming were worked out from the DNA. The sample has 70,000 to 90,000 clones, about 85% seen once. The sample was peripheral blood. The receptor was derived from a man aged 55-75 years with acute or convalescent COVID-19. V is TRBV27 and J is TRBJ1-1, with TRBD1 matching 8 bases. CDR3 sequence: CASSSLGQGLNTEAFF. CDR3 in DNA: TGTGCCAGCAGTTCCCTCGGACAGGGCTTGAACACTGAAGCTTTCTTT.